The rows below give T cell receptor beta chains drawn from one sample of a study of control samples from healthy donors and cancer patients. Assay: immunoSEQ multiplex PCR; the TCRdb copy retains only in-frame clones and omits some. The sample has about 96,000 clones, just over 90% seen once. Material for sequencing was blood. These receptors originate from a man between 18 and 29 years old in good health. The CDR3 runs from the conserved cysteine through the conserved F or W. The D gene is left open where the match is weak. Some rows have no size entry. The others give once, few or many, or a class for an expanded clone.

j_gene | v_gene | abundance | d_gene | CDR3nt | CDR3aa
TRBJ1-6 | TRBV27 | NA | NA | TGTGCCAGCAGTTTAGGGGGGTACTCACCCCTCCACTTT | CASSLGGYSPLHF
TRBJ2-6 | TRBV9 | NA | TRBD1 | TGTGCCAGCAGCGATCCGGGACAGGGGGCTGGGGCCAACGTCCTGACTTTC | CASSDPGQGAGANVLTF
TRBJ2-3 | TRBV19 | NA | TRBD2 | TGTGCCAGTAGTTATCTCGCTAGCGGGAGAGGGGGTACGCAGTATTTT | CASSYLASGRGGTQYF
TRBJ1-5 | TRBV12-3/TRBV12-4 | once | NA | TGTGCCAGCAGTTTATGGTTCAATCAGCCCCAGCATTTT | CASSLWFNQPQHF
TRBJ1-5 | TRBV27 | NA | NA | TGTGCCAGCAGTTTAAATGCTTATAGCAATCAGCCCCAGCATTTT | CASSLNAYSNQPQHF
TRBJ2-7 | TRBV7-8 | NA | NA | TGTGCCAGCAGCTTGGGACGGGCTACCTACGAGCAGTACTTC | CASSLGRATYEQYF
TRBJ2-1 | TRBV9 | NA | NA | TGTGCCAGCAGCGTAGTTCAGGGTGTAAGCTCCTACAATGAGCAGTTCTTC | CASSVVQGVSSYNEQFF
TRBJ1-1 | TRBV29-1 | NA | NA | TGCAGCGTGGGGCGTATGAACACTGAAGCTTTCTTT | CSVGRMNTEAFF
TRBJ1-2 | TRBV7-2 | NA | NA | TGTGCCAGCAGCCCCCGGAGTGGGGGGGCGGGCTATGGCTACACCTTC | CASSPRSGGAGYGYTF
TRBJ1-1 | TRBV15 | NA | NA | TGTGCCACCAGCAGAGAGGGGGCGAACACTGAAGCTTTCTTT | CATSREGANTEAFF
TRBJ1-4 | TRBV27 | once | NA | TGTGCCAGCAGGACCACAGATGATGCAACTAATGAAAAACTGTTTTTT | CASRTTDDATNEKLFF
TRBJ2-7 | TRBV27 | NA | NA | TGTGCCAGCAAGAGATTCAGAGACGAGCAGTACTTC | CASKRFRDEQYF
TRBJ1-2 | TRBV6-1 | few | TRBD1 | TGTGCCAGCAGTGAAGGATGGGAAGGGGGCGGTGGCTACACCTTC | CASSEGWEGGGGYTF
TRBJ2-5 | TRBV12-3/TRBV12-4 | NA | NA | TGTGCCAGCAGTTTGGCGACCGTGGAGACCCAGTACTTC | CASSLATVETQYF
TRBJ2-7 | TRBV5-5 | NA | NA | TGTGCCAGCAGCTTGGGACAGATGTACGAGCAGTACTTC | CASSLGQMYEQYF
TRBJ2-1 | TRBV10-3 | NA | TRBD1 | TGTGCCATCAGTGAGGAGACAGGGTTCGGATACAATGAGCAGTTCTTC | CAISEETGFGYNEQFF
TRBJ1-2 | TRBV28 | NA | NA | TGTGCCAGCAGTTTTCTGATGAAGGTTGGGGACTTCTATGGCTACACCTTC | CASSFLMKVGDFYGYTF
TRBJ2-3 | TRBV29-1 | NA | TRBD1 | TGCAGCGGAAACACACAGGGGCACACAGATACGCAGTATTTT | CSGNTQGHTDTQYF